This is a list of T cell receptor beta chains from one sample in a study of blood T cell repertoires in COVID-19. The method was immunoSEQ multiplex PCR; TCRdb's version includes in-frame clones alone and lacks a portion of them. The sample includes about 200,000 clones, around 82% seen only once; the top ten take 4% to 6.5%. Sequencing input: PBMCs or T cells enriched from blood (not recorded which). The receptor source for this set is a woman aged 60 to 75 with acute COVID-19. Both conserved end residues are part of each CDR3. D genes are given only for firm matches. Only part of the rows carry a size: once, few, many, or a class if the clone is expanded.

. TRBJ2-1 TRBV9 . CASSGPRSYEQFF TGTGCCAGCAGCGGGCCTCGGAGCTATGAGCAGTTCTTC
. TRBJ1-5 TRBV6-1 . CASSEPDSNQPQHF TGTGCCAGCAGTGAACCAGATAGCAATCAGCCCCAGCATTTT
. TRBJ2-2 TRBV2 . CASSPRATNTGELFF TGTGCCAGCAGCCCCAGGGCCACGAACACCGGGGAGCTGTTTTTT
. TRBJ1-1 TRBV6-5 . CASRISMDSEAFF TGTGCCAGCAGGATATCCATGGACTCTGAAGCTTTCTTT
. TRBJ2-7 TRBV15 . CATSREMRSSYEQYF TGTGCCACCAGCAGAGAGATGAGGAGCTCCTACGAGCAGTACTTC
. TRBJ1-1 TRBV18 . CASSVVTGNTEAFF TGTGCCAGCTCAGTAGTGACGGGGAACACTGAAGCTTTCTTT
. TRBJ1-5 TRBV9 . CASSVGSGYNQPQHF TGTGCCAGCAGCGTAGGATCAGGGTACAATCAGCCCCAGCATTTT
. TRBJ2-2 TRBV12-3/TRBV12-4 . CASSSYRAGELFF TGTGCCAGCAGTTCTTACAGGGCCGGGGAGCTGTTTTTT
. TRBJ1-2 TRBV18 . CASSPGDGYTF TGTGCCAGCTCACCAGGAGATGGCTACACCTTC
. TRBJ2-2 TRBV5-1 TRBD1 CASSWTGAPYGTGELFF TGCGCCAGCAGCTGGACAGGGGCCCCATATGGCACCGGGGAGCTGTTTTTT
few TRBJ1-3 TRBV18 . CASSPEGINTIYF TGTGCCAGCTCACCAGAGGGTATAAACACCATATATTTT
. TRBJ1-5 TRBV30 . CAWGLRWGNQPQHF TGTGCCTGGGGACTCCGCTGGGGCAATCAGCCCCAGCATTTT
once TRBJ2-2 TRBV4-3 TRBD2 CASSQRGDQWNTGELFF TGCGCCAGCAGCCAGCGGGGGGACCAATGGAACACCGGGGAGCTGTTTTTT
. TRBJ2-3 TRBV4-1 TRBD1 CASSPGQGSTDTQYF TGCGCCAGCAGCCCTGGACAGGGGAGTACAGATACGCAGTATTTT
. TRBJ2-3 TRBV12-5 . CASGSEMEGDTQYF TGTGCTAGTGGTTCGGAAATGGAGGGGGATACGCAGTATTTT
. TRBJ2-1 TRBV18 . CASSPTLVNRYNEQFF TGTGCCAGCTCACCGACGTTGGTAAACAGGTACAATGAGCAGTTCTTC
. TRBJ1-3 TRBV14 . CASSQLTQGTGNTIYF TGTGCCAGCAGCCAACTAACACAGGGTACTGGAAACACCATATATTTT
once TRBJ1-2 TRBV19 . CASKPEGARVYGYTF TGTGCCAGTAAACCCGAAGGGGCGCGAGTCTATGGCTACACCTTC
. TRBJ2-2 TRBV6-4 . CASSSGNTGELFF TGTGCCAGCAGTAGCGGGAACACCGGGGAGCTGTTTTTT
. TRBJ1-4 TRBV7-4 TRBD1 CASSLEGTGVEKLFF TGTGCCAGCAGCTTAGAAGGGACAGGGGTTGAAAAACTGTTTTTT
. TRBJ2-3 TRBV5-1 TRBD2 CASSGAGTNTDTQYF TGCGCCAGCAGCGGCGCCGGGACTAACACAGATACGCAGTATTTT
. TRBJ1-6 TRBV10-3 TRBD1 CATRQGAINSPLHF TGTGCCACCCGACAGGGGGCCATTAATTCACCCCTCCACTTT
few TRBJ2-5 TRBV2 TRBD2 CASTVAGNKETQYF TGTGCCAGCACGGTAGCGGGAAATAAAGAGACCCAGTACTTC
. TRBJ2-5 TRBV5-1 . CASNQGPQETQYF TGCGCCAGCAACCAGGGCCCGCAAGAGACCCAGTACTTC
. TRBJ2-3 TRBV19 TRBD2 CASSPTGLAEKTQYF TGTGCCAGTAGTCCTACGGGACTAGCGGAAAAAACGCAGTATTTT
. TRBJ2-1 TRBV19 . CASSPDQLLNEQFF TGTGCCAGTAGCCCCGACCAGCTACTAAATGAGCAGTTCTTC
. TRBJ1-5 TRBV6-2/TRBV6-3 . CASSYVGRYSNQPQHF TGTGCCAGCAGTTACGTGGGCCGATATAGCAATCAGCCCCAGCATTTT
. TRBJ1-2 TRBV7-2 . CASSLALAGDGYTF TGTGCCAGCAGCTTAGCGTTGGCAGGGGATGGCTACACCTTC
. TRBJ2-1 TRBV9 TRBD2 CASAQGLAVTYNEQFF TGTGCCAGCGCCCAGGGCCTAGCGGTCACCTACAATGAGCAGTTCTTC
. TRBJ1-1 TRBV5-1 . CASSWEQGRTEAFF TGCGCCAGCAGCTGGGAACAGGGTAGGACTGAAGCTTTCTTT
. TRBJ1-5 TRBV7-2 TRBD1 CASSPTRGQGQPQHF TGTGCCAGCAGCCCTACCAGGGGGCAAGGTCAGCCCCAGCATTTT
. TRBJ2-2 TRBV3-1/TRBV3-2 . CASSSTGELFF TGTGCCAGCAGCAGTACTGGGGAGCTGTTTTTT
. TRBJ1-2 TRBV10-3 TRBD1 CAISETGGYSYGYTF TGTGCCATCAGCGAGACAGGGGGCTACTCCTATGGCTACACCTTC
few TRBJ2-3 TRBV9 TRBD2 CASSVGSGGAGRDTQYF TGTGCCAGCAGCGTAGGAAGCGGGGGGGCCGGGCGAGATACGCAGTATTTT
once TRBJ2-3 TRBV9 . CASSVALGDWDTQYF TGTGCCAGCAGCGTAGCGCTAGGGGACTGGGATACGCAGTATTTT
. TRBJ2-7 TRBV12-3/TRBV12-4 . CASSLVETEQYF TGTGCCAGCAGTTTGGTAGAAACCGAGCAGTACTTC
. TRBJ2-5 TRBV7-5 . CARSPRGSPETQYF TGTGCCAGAAGCCCTCGGGGATCTCCGGAGACCCAGTACTTC
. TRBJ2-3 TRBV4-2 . CASSRVALVADTQYF TGTGCCAGCAGCCGAGTAGCGTTAGTCGCAGATACGCAGTATTTT
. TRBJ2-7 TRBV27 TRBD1 CASSLLTTGAHTYEQYF TGTGCCAGCAGTCTACTGACAACAGGGGCCCATACCTACGAGCAGTACTTC
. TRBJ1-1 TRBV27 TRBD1 CASSKLKTGGGGTEAFF TGTGCCAGCAGCAAATTGAAAACAGGGGGCGGGGGGACTGAAGCTTTCTTT
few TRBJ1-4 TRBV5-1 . CASSRDSLVAGEKLFF TGCGCCAGCAGCCGGGACTCTTTGGTCGCTGGTGAAAAACTGTTTTTT
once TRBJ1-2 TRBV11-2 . CASSSSTAFYGYTF TGTGCCAGCAGCTCATCGACAGCCTTCTATGGCTACACCTTC
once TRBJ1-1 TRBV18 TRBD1 CASSPDRVNTEAFF TGTGCCAGCTCCCCGGACAGGGTGAACACTGAAGCTTTCTTT
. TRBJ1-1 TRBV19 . CASSIDGRDTEAFF TGTGCCAGTAGTATAGATGGGAGGGACACTGAAGCTTTCTTT
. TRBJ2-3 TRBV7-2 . CASSSYLATTDTQYF TGTGCCAGCAGCTCGTACCTAGCGACGACAGATACGCAGTATTTT
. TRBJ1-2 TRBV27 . CASSLSGGAGGYTF TGTGCCAGCAGTTTATCGGGAGGGGCGGGGGGCTACACCTTC
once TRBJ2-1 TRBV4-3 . CASSSEGAPVVDYNEQFF TGCGCCAGCAGTTCGGAGGGGGCCCCAGTCGTGGATTACAATGAGCAGTTCTTC
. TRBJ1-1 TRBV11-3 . CASSRGTGGTEAFF TGTGCCAGCAGCCGAGGAACAGGAGGGACTGAAGCTTTCTTT
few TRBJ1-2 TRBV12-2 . CASRRMRVCGYTF TGTGCAAGTCGCCGGATGAGGGTTTGTGGCTACACCTTC
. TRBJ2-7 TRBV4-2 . CASSQDASEGFREQYF TGTGCCAGCAGCCAAGATGCATCCGAAGGCTTCAGGGAGCAGTACTTC
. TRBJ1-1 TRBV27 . CASSLLVNTEAFF TGTGCCAGCAGTTTGTTAGTCAACACTGAAGCTTTCTTT
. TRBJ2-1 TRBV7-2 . CASSTAGSGRIYEQFF TGTGCCAGCAGCACCGCGGGCTCGGGGAGGATCTATGAGCAGTTCTTC
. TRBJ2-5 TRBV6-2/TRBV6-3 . CASSPQGQAQYF TGTGCCAGCAGTCCACAGGGTCAGGCCCAGTACTTC
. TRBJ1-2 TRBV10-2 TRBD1 CASRDRGGYTF TGCGCCAGTCGGGACAGGGGAGGCTACACCTTC
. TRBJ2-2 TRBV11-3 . CASSLEGTKDLFF TGTGCCAGCAGCTTAGAGGGCACAAAAGACCTGTTTTTT
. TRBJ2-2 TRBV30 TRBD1 CAWDRGFSKGTGELFF TGTGCCTGGGACAGGGGATTTAGTAAGGGTACCGGGGAGCTGTTTTTT